These 8 T cell receptor beta chains originate from one sample sequenced in a study of blood T cell repertoires in COVID-19. TCRdb's table, derived via immunoSEQ multiplex PCR, lists solely in-frame clones and lacks some. There are hundreds of thousands of clones in the sample; more than 80% occur only once, and 1.1% lies in the top ten. The sequenced material came from PBMCs or T cells enriched from blood (not recorded which). The receptor source for this set is a man aged 25 to 40 who had recovered from COVID-19.

The chain recombines TRBV19 with TRBJ2-3, with 8 bases identical to TRBD1. Germline lookup yields CDR1 LNHDA and CDR2 SQIVND (reference sequence). With V trimmed by 6 bases and J by 7 bases, 6 bases remained unmatched. The CDR3 loop spans 13 amino acids. The CDR3 sequence is CASREQGVYTQYF. CDR3 in DNA: TGTGCCAGTAGGGAACAGGGGGTGTATACGCAGTATTTT. The whole variable domain, remainder taken from reference TRBV19 and TRBJ2-3, is DGGITQSPKYLFRKEGQNVTLSCEQNLNHDAMYWYRQDPGQGLRLIYYSQIVNDFQKGDIAEGYSVSREKKESFPLTVTSAQKNPTAFYLCASREQGVYTQYFGPGTRLTVL.

This clone came up once. The V and J genes are TRBV28 and TRBJ2-6, with unresolved D. The CDR3 covers 17 residues. The germline V gene has CDR1 MDHEN and CDR2 SYDVKM. Between the trimmed V and J ends, which lost 5 bases and 0 bases, there was a span of 14 bases. In DNA, the CDR3 is TGTGCCAGCAGTCCACAATGGGCAGCCTCTGGGGCCAACGTCCTGACTTTC. It yields the protein CASSPQWAASGANVLTF.

The chain joins TRBV6-2 or TRBV6-3 to TRBJ2-3; 8 bases align to TRBD2. The CDR3 is 16 amino acids. Looked up from germline, CDR1 is MNHEY and CDR2 is SVGEGT. V shed 0 bases and J 2 bases; nucleotides not matched to a gene: 4. CDR3 in DNA: TGTGCCAGCAGTTACTCGACGGGAGGGTACACAGATACGCAGTATTTT. It encodes CASSYSTGGYTDTQYF.

The V and J genes are TRBV28 and TRBJ1-4; 7 nucleotides align to TRBD1. Germline V gene sequence: CDR1 MDHEN, CDR2 SYDVKM. The CDR3 extends over 16 amino acids. V was clipped by 6 bases and J by 3 bases; unmatched bases: 10. DNA of the CDR3: TGTGCCAGCAGCCCCGGGACAGCGAAACCTAATGAAAAACTGTTTTTT. Protein sequence: CASSPGTAKPNEKLFF.

CDR3 region: CASSFPTGTQETQYF. In DNA, the CDR3 is TGTGCCAGCAGCTTCCCGACAGGGACCCAAGAGACCCAGTACTTC. This chain links TRBV7-9 with TRBJ2-5, with TRBD1 matching 7 bases. Germline V CDR1 and CDR2: SEHNR, FQNEAQ (reference sequence). The length of the CDR3 is 15 residues. V dropped 3 bases and J dropped 1; count of bases not matched to a gene: 5.

The J gene is TRBJ2-7, the V gene TRBV11-2; tentatively, D is TRBD1 (6 bases). Trimming cost V 0 bases and J 7 bases, with 10 bases left between them. Germline-derived CDR1 and CDR2 are SGHAT and FQNNGV. The CDR3 is made up of 13 amino acids. The CDR3 protein is CASSLEGADEQYF. CDR3 nucleotide sequence: TGTGCCAGCAGCTTAGAGGGGGCAGATGAGCAGTACTTC. Variable domain in full (rest from reference TRBV11-2 and TRBJ2-7): EAGVAQSPRYKIIEKRQSVAFWCNPISGHATLYWYQQILGQGPKLLIQFQNNGVVDDSQLPKDRFSAERLKGVDSTLKIQPAKLEDSAVYLCASSLEGADEQYFGPGTRLTVT.

The chain carries TRBV11-2 and TRBJ2-3; D is perhaps TRBD1 (6 bases). The CDR3 spans 14 residues. Trimming stripped 3 bases from V and 6 bases from J, with 13 bases between. CDR1 is SGHAT and CDR2 is FQNNGV in the germline V gene. The CDR3 is CASSLGQGFDTQYF. The DNA of the CDR3 is TGTGCCAGCAGCTTGGGGCAGGGGTTCGATACGCAGTATTTT.

To note about this clone: At one end the junction does not follow the germline gene, possibly because of a read error. V and J are TRBV7-7 and TRBJ2-2; 9 bases agree with TRBD2. CDR3 length equals 18 residues. The V gene's germline CDR1 is SSHAT and CDR2 FNYEAQ (reference sequence). The CDR3 DNA is TGTGCTAGCAGTCCCACCAGGGCGGGAGGGCCGAGGTCCGGGGAGCTGTTTTTT. Amino acids: CASSPTRAGGPRSGELFF.